A selection of T cell receptor beta chains follows, all from one sample in a study. TCRdb passed the 5' RACE reads through MiXCR, listing each CDR3 protein once. The sample contains just over 60,000 distinct CDR3 sequences, roughly 30% of which appear only once. Sequencing was performed on tumor-infiltrating naive CD4+ T cells sorted from the breast tumor. Receptors originate from a female donor with breast cancer. The CDR3 runs from the conserved cysteine through the conserved F or W. The D gene is left open where the match is weak. Size values are once, few and many counts, or a class for expanded clones, and some rows have none.

TRBV7-2	TRBJ1-6	NA	NA	CASSPNAGTEGSPLHF	TGTGCCAGCAGCCCTAATGCCGGGACTGAGGGTTCACCCCTCCACTTT
TRBV6-1	TRBJ1-1	NA	TRBD1	CASSEEVTGGLAFF	TGTGCCAGCAGTGAAGAGGTTACAGGGGGCCTCGCTTTCTTT
TRBV6-2/TRBV6-3	TRBJ2-2	NA	NA	CASTVNKGNTGELFF	TGTGCCAGTACCGTCAATAAGGGGAACACCGGGGAGCTGTTTTTT
TRBV28	TRBJ2-5	few	TRBD2	CASSLGGGETQYF	TGTGCCAGCAGTTTAGGGGGAGGGGAGACCCAGTACTTC
TRBV9	TRBJ1-2	few	NA	CASSVGRFRRDNYGYTF	TGTGCCAGCAGCGTAGGAAGGTTTAGACGCGACAACTATGGCTACACCTTC
TRBV11-1	TRBJ2-7	NA	TRBD2	CASSPGTSGSFSYEQYF	TGTGCCAGCAGCCCTGGGACTAGCGGGAGCTTTTCCTACGAGCAGTACTTC
TRBV6-5	TRBJ2-2	many	TRBD2	CASSQLTSGRPGELFF	TGTGCCAGCAGTCAATTGACTAGCGGGAGGCCCGGGGAGCTGTTTTTT
TRBV20-1	TRBJ1-5	NA	NA	CSASPRGGADQPQHF	TGCAGTGCTAGCCCCCGGGGGGGGGCGGATCAGCCCCAGCATTTT
TRBV25-1	TRBJ2-7	NA	NA	CASSGLAYEQYF	TGTGCCAGCAGTGGACTAGCCTACGAGCAGTACTTC
TRBV6-5	TRBJ1-6	few	TRBD1	CASTPQGARSSPLHF	TGTGCCAGCACCCCACAGGGGGCCCGGAGTTCACCCCTCCACTTT
TRBV12-3/TRBV12-4	TRBJ2-3	few	TRBD2	CASKPAGAADTQYF	TGTGCCAGCAAACCAGCGGGAGCGGCAGATACGCAGTATTTT
TRBV9	TRBJ1-1	many	NA	CASSVGVGGPLNTEAFF	TGTGCCAGCAGCGTAGGTGTGGGGGGGCCCCTGAACACTGAAGCTTTCTTT
TRBV6-5	TRBJ2-1	NA	NA	CASRKLSRDAEQFF	TGTGCCAGCAGGAAGTTATCCCGGGATGCTGAGCAGTTCTTC
TRBV7-2	TRBJ1-2	once	NA	CASSLHLDRNYGYTF	TGTGCCAGCAGCTTGCATTTAGACAGAAACTATGGCTACACCTTC
TRBV5-1	TRBJ2-7	NA	TRBD2	CASSSGVAGSQNYEQYF	TGCGCCAGCAGCTCCGGGGTAGCGGGAAGCCAAAACTACGAGCAGTACTTC
TRBV12-3/TRBV12-4	TRBJ2-4	NA	NA	CASVPGRRKNIQYF	TGTGCCAGCGTTCCCGGAAGACGAAAAAACATTCAGTACTTC
TRBV15	TRBJ2-7	NA	NA	CATSRDSDAGGIEQYF	TGTGCCACCAGCAGAGATAGTGATGCAGGGGGGATCGAGCAGTACTTC
TRBV3-1	TRBJ2-3	few	TRBD1	CASTQGDPAGTDTQYF	TGTGCCAGCACCCAGGGGGATCCGGCCGGGACAGATACGCAGTATTTT
TRBV11-3	TRBJ2-5	few	NA	CASSLDRETQYF	TGTGCCAGCAGCTTAGATCGTGAGACCCAGTACTTC
TRBV7-9	TRBJ2-5	few	NA	CASSFNEGETQYF	TGTGCCAGCAGCTTCAACGAGGGGGAGACCCAGTACTTC